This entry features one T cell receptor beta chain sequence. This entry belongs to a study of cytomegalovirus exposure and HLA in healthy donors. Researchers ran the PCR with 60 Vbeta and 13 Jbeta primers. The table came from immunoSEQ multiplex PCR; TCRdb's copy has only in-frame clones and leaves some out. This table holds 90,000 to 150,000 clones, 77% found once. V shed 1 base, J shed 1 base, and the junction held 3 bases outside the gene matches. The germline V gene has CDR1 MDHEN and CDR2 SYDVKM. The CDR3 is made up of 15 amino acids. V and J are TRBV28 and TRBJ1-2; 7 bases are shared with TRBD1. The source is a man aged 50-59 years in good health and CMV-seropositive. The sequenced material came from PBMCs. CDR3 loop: CASSLLTGDNYGYTF. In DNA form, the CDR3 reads TGTGCCAGCAGTTTATTAACAGGGGATAACTATGGCTACACCTTC.